This TCR beta chain was captured in a study of cytomegalovirus exposure and HLA in healthy donors. Broader study findings: Reports indicated that the classifier achieved high specificity and sensitivity in diagnosing cytomegalovirus status.

Method: immunoSEQ multiplex PCR; TCRdb's copy keeps in-frame clones and lacks some. The table records some 150,000 clones, roughly 93% of them present only once. The CDR3 has 14 amino acids. Per germline, CDR1 LNHDA and CDR2 SQIVND (reference sequence). V was clipped by 2 bases and J by 6 bases; unmatched bases: 6. This clone has more than one count but fewer than ten. Its antigen is not known. This TCR came from a man aged 18-30 years in good health and CMV-seropositive. Specimen: PBMCs. The rearrangement uses TRBV19 and TRBJ1-2; 7 nucleotides line up with TRBD1. In DNA form, the CDR3 reads TGTGCCAGTAGTATAATTACAGGGGTCGATGGCTACACCTTC. Its translation is CASSIITGVDGYTF.